This T cell receptor (beta chain) was captured in a study of vaccination effects on CD4 cells after COVID-19. Between the trimmed V and J ends, which lost 4 bases and 0 bases, there was a span of 13 bases. From germline, CDR1 is SGHVS and CDR2 FNYEAQ. This CDR3 is 16 amino acids long. Under the ViraFEST assay, PBMC were stimulated with viral peptide pools so that antigen-specific CD4+ T cells expanded. Sequencing was performed afterwards. With about 9 days of culture completed, CD4+ T cells were isolated. Vaccinees lacked prior SARS-CoV-2 infection and tested negative for nucleocapsid antibodies. Cultures of a few million PBMC per well contained approximately 10 IU/ml IL-2 plus 10 ug/ml peptides. Details on this clone: Its antigen is not identified.

Some clones are missing from TCRdb's copy, which holds only in-frame ones; the method was immunoSEQ multiplex PCR. Of tens of thousands of clones listed, 55% to 75% were seen once; the top ten hold about 28%. The chain employs TRBV7-6 and TRBJ1-3; D is undetermined. Sequences were derived from CD4+ T cells from PBMCs cultured with HCoV-OC43 spike peptides, sampled before COVID-19 vaccination. As to subset: HCoV-OC43 spike overlapping peptide pool stimulation. The clonotype originates from a human donor who received a COVID-19 vaccine. CDR3 nucleotides: TGTGCCAGCAGCTCGACAAACCTTCACTCTGGAAACACCATATATTTT. Encoded protein: CASSSTNLHSGNTIYF.